The 30 T cell receptor beta chains reported below all come from one sample, sequenced in a study of blood T cell repertoires in COVID-19. Only in-frame clones appear in the TCRdb table, and some are missing; sequencing was by immunoSEQ multiplex PCR. The data show tens of thousands of clones, almost 90% seen once. Material: peripheral blood. The receptors were gathered from a man aged 50 to 59 with active COVID-19.

This clone has only one observation. The chain links TRBV5-1 to TRBJ1-5, with TRBD1 as a possible D gene (5 bases). Germline V gene lookup returns CDR1 SGHRS and CDR2 YFSETQ. The V end was cut by 0 bases, the J end by 3 bases, with 10 bases between. This CDR3 is built from 15 residues. Here the CDR3 reads CASSLEGTNNQPQHF. CDR3 coding DNA: TGCGCCAGCAGCTTGGAAGGGACTAACAATCAGCCCCAGCATTTT.

This clone appeared a few times. The rearrangement uses TRBV28 and TRBJ2-6, with a possible D match to TRBD1 (6 bases). The CDR3 has 16 amino acids. V was clipped by 9 bases and J by 0 bases, with 15 bases between them. Germline V gene sequence: CDR1 MDHEN, CDR2 SYDVKM. CDR3 sequence: CASYPGHPSGANVLTF. DNA of the CDR3: TGTGCCAGTTACCCGGGACACCCCTCTGGGGCCAACGTCCTGACTTTC. The variable domain in full, with the rest retrieved from reference TRBV28 and TRBJ2-6, is DVKVTQSSRYLVKRTGEKVFLECVQDMDHENMFWYRQDPGLGLRLIYFSYDVKMKEKGDIPEGYSVSREKKERFSLILESASTNQTSMYLCASYPGHPSGANVLTFGAGSRLTVL.

V and J are TRBV5-1 and TRBJ1-1; D unclear. The CDR3 sequence is 15 residues long. CDR1 and CDR2 (germline): SGHRS, YFSETQ. V dropped 0 bases and J dropped 2 bases, with 11 bases sitting between them. This CDR3 reads CASSLDSQRNTEAFF. CDR3 bases: TGCGCCAGCAGCTTGGACTCTCAACGAAACACTGAAGCTTTCTTT.

This clone appeared once. This chain links TRBV6-5 with TRBJ2-3, with no clear D. In germline, CDR1 is MNHEY, CDR2 SVGAGI. The CDR3 extends over 13 amino acids. Trimming cost V 7 bases and J 3 bases, with 11 bases left between them. This CDR3 reads CASTNMRTDTQYF. As DNA, the CDR3 is TGTGCCAGCACAAATATGCGTACAGATACGCAGTATTTT.

DNA for the CDR3: TGTGCCTGGGACAGGGGAGGAAACTATGGCTACACCTTC. As protein: CAWDRGGNYGYTF. The J gene is TRBJ1-2, the V gene TRBV30; TRBD1 aligns across 8 bases. Germline trimming cut 5 bases from V and 2 bases from J; bases unmatched to any gene: 4. This CDR3 comprises 13 residues. Per germline, CDR1 GTSNPN and CDR2 SVGIG (reference sequence). Complete variable domain (other parts from reference TRBV30 and TRBJ1-2): SQTIHQWPATLVQPVGSPLSLECTVEGTSNPNLYWYRQAAGRGLQLLFYSVGIGQISSEVPQNLSASRPQDRQFILSSKKLLLSDSGFYLCAWDRGGNYGYTFGSGTRLTVV.

The chain links TRBV15 to TRBJ2-3; 16 nucleotides agree with TRBD2. Germline V gene sequence: CDR1 LNHNV, CDR2 YYDKDF (reference sequence). CDR3 length: 16 amino acids. V lost 8 bases to trimming and J lost 0 bases; unmatched junction nucleotides: 2. The CDR3 DNA sequence: TGTGCCACCGGGACTAGCGGGGGGGCTAGCACAGATACGCAGTATTTT. Protein: CATGTSGGASTDTQYF.

The chain is built from TRBV19 and TRBJ2-3, with D possibly TRBD1 on 6 matching bases. Germline V gene lookup returns CDR1 LNHDA and CDR2 SQIVND (reference sequence). V dropped 4 bases and J dropped 2 bases, with 16 bases sitting between them. This CDR3 comprises 16 residues. CDR3 DNA: TGTGCCAGTAGTAGCAGGGGCCCTTTTTACACAGATACGCAGTATTTT. Amino acids: CASSSRGPFYTDTQYF.

The chain links TRBV2 to TRBJ1-2; no reliable D call. The CDR3 is made up of 12 amino acids. The ends were cut back, 7 bases at V and 6 bases at J, with 12 bases in the middle. The germline gives CDR1 SNHLY, CDR2 FYNNEI. This CDR3 is CASNPESHGYTF. In DNA, the CDR3 is TGTGCCAGCAACCCGGAGTCACATGGCTACACCTTC.

The chain links TRBV5-1 to TRBJ1-4; TRBD1 is a possible D gene (6 bases). The CDR3 has 16 amino acids. Germline V gives CDR1 SGHRS, CDR2 YFSETQ. V shed 4 bases and J shed 7 bases, with 20 bases lying between them. Here the CDR3 reads CASSPSPGTSREKLFF. The CDR3 DNA follows: TGCGCCAGCAGCCCTTCCCCCGGGACATCGCGTGAAAAACTGTTTTTT.

The chain links TRBV5-8 to TRBJ1-2, with 9 nucleotides matching TRBD1. The V gene end was trimmed by 0 bases and the J gene end by 7 bases; junction bases not matched to a gene: 4. Germline CDR1 SGHTS, CDR2 YDEGEE. CDR3 length: 14 amino acids. The CDR3 DNA reads TGTGCCAGCAGCTTGGACAGGGGGCCGGGTGGCTACACCTTC. Translating it yields CASSLDRGPGGYTF.

About this clone: Germline and junction disagree at one end, which may indicate a read error. The J gene is TRBJ1-3, the V gene TRBV7-7; 8 bases fit TRBD1. The germline V gene encodes CDR1 SSHAT and CDR2 FNYEAQ (reference sequence). This CDR3 is built from 15 residues. The CDR3 here is CASSTGTGSGNTIYF. In nucleotides, the CDR3 is TGTGCTAGCAGCACCGGGACAGGATCTGGAAACACCATATATTTT.

The CDR3 reads CASSQQGARETQYF. For the CDR3, the DNA is TGTGCCAGCAGCCAACAGGGAGCGCGAGAGACCCAGTACTTC. This chain connects TRBV2 to TRBJ2-5; D might be TRBD1 (6 bases). Germline CDR1 and CDR2: SNHLY and FYNNEI. The CDR3 extends over 14 amino acids. V was cut by 6 bases and J by 4 bases, with 15 bases left in between.

The chain is built from TRBV6-5 and TRBJ1-3, with D uncertain. Trimming took 6 bases from V and 4 from J, leaving 13 bases between them. The CDR3 totals 14 residues. CDR1 is MNHEY and CDR2 is SVGAGI in the germline V gene. CDR3 sequence (DNA): TGTGCCAGCAGCCAGTCTGGCGGCGGAAACACCATATATTTT. Encoded protein: CASSQSGGGNTIYF.

The chain recombines TRBV6-5 with TRBJ1-2; 10 nucleotides align to TRBD1. The CDR3 loop spans 15 amino acids. The germline gives CDR1 MNHEY, CDR2 SVGAGI. V lost 6 bases and J lost 7; bases outside the gene matches: 11. The CDR3 protein is CASRPASGQGTGYTF. The DNA of the CDR3 is TGTGCCAGCAGACCTGCTTCGGGACAGGGGACTGGCTACACCTTC.

The J gene is TRBJ2-2, the V gene TRBV29-1; TRBD1 agrees at 7 bases. This CDR3 comprises 15 residues. The germline gives CDR1 SQVTM, CDR2 ANQGSEA. J lost 5 bases, V lost 5 bases, and 11 bases had no gene match. The CDR3 is CSVTPTGLATGELFF. The DNA of the CDR3 is TGCAGCGTTACGCCGACAGGGTTGGCGACCGGGGAGCTGTTTTTT.

The chain carries TRBV3-1 (or the pseudogene TRBV3-2) and TRBJ2-5; D call uncertain. This CDR3 contains 12 residues. Germline CDR1 is LGHDT and CDR2 is YNNKEL (reference sequence). Between the trimmed V and J ends, which lost 4 bases and 2 bases, there was a span of 5 bases. CDR3 protein: CASSPSQETQYF. CDR3 DNA: TGTGCCAGCAGCCCATCACAAGAGACCCAGTACTTC.

This chain's CDR3 is CASSGIWGPKDTQYF. CDR3 nucleotides: TGTGCCAGCAGTGGGATATGGGGCCCGAAAGATACGCAGTATTTT. The rearrangement uses TRBV2 and TRBJ2-3, with D maybe TRBD1 (5 bases). Looked up from germline, CDR1 is SNHLY and CDR2 is FYNNEI. This CDR3 comprises 15 residues. Trimming took off 4 bases at V and 5 bases at J, with 16 bases between the two ends.

The rearrangement uses TRBV9 and TRBJ1-5, with D hard to call. Trimming took off 2 bases at V and 0 bases at J, with 9 bases between the two ends. Germline-derived CDR1 and CDR2 are SGDLS and YYNGEE. The CDR3 runs 15 residues. DNA for the CDR3: TGTGCCAGCAGCGTCGGAGGGTCTAGCAATCAGCCCCAGCATTTT. Translating it yields CASSVGGSSNQPQHF.

The gene calls are TRBV19 and TRBJ1-1, with D possibly matching TRBD1 (6 bases). CDR1 is LNHDA and CDR2 is SQIVND in the germline V gene (reference sequence). This CDR3 is 15 amino acids long. V was trimmed by 5 bases and J by 4 bases, leaving 17 bases between them. The CDR3: CASSPQGAMGTEAFF. The DNA of the CDR3 is TGTGCCAGTAGTCCACAGGGAGCTATGGGCACTGAAGCTTTCTTT.

V gene TRBV2 combines with J gene TRBJ1-4; 7 positions match TRBD1. The V gene's germline CDR1 is SNHLY and CDR2 FYNNEI. The CDR3 covers 15 residues. Germline trimming cut 6 bases from V and 5 bases from J; bases unmatched to any gene: 9. Written as DNA, the CDR3 is TGTGCCAGCAGGGAAACAGGGGCGTTGAATGAAAAACTGTTTTTT. Protein product: CASRETGALNEKLFF.

J is TRBJ1-6 and V is TRBV7-2; 7 bases fit TRBD1. Germline loops: CDR1 SGHTA, CDR2 FQGNSA. J was trimmed by 6 bases and V by 7 bases; bases with no gene match: 9. The CDR3 covers 15 residues. CDR3 in amino acids: CASTRQGPGNSPLHF. The DNA for the CDR3 is TGTGCCAGCACAAGACAGGGACCGGGTAATTCACCCCTCCACTTT.

The chain uses TRBV5-4 and TRBJ1-3; no clear D gene. V was shortened by 1 base and J by 0 bases, with 8 bases between the two germline ends. The germline CDR1 and CDR2 sequences are SGHNT and YYREEE (reference sequence). The CDR3 covers 15 residues. The CDR3 bases are TGTGCCAGCAGCTTGCAAGCCGCCTCTGGAAACACCATATATTTT. This codes for CASSLQAASGNTIYF.

V and J are TRBV28 and TRBJ2-3; weak D call: TRBD1 (6 bases). The CDR3 consists of 14 residues. Trimming left V 6 bases short and J 6 bases short, with 16 bases between. CDR1 and CDR2 from the germline V gene are MDHEN and SYDVKM. CDR3 nucleotide sequence: TGTGCCAGCAGAGGGGGTAGCCGCGGGGATACGCAGTATTTT. As protein: CASRGGSRGDTQYF.

The rearrangement links TRBV4-3 to TRBJ1-4, with 9 bases aligning to TRBD1. Germline V gene sequence: CDR1 LGHNA, CDR2 YSLEER. This CDR3 has 15 residues. V lost 2 bases and J lost 7; bases outside the gene matches: 5. CDR3: CASSQNRGRGEKLFF. In DNA, the CDR3 is TGCGCCAGCAGCCAAAACAGGGGGCGCGGTGAAAAACTGTTTTTT.

The rearrangement uses TRBV6-4 and TRBJ2-3; the match to TRBD2 covers 9 bases. J was trimmed by 9 bases and V by 0 bases; bases with no gene match: 7. The CDR3 contains 15 residues. CDR1 MRHNA and CDR2 SNTAGT come from the germline V gene. The CDR3 DNA reads as TGTGCCAGCAGTGACTCTGGAGCGGGGGGTGACACGCAGTATTTT. As protein: CASSDSGAGGDTQYF.

The genes are TRBV5-4 and TRBJ1-2; D is perhaps TRBD1 (5 bases). CDR3 length equals 15 residues. Deletions cut 0 bases from V and 6 bases from J, with 15 bases between. The germline V gene has CDR1 SGHNT and CDR2 YYREEE (reference sequence). CDR3 coding DNA: TGTGCCAGCAGCTTGGTTTCAAGGCAGGGTAATGGCTACACCTTC. This gives the protein CASSLVSRQGNGYTF. The variable domain in full, completed from reference TRBV5-4 and TRBJ1-2, reads ETGVTQSPTHLIKTRGQQVTLRCSSQSGHNTVSWYQQALGQGPQFIFQYYREEENGRGNFPPRFSGLQFPNYSSELNVNALELDDSALYLCASSLVSRQGNGYTFGSGTRLTVV.

This chain links TRBV23-1 with TRBJ1-2; TRBD1 is a possible D gene (5 bases). TRBV23-1 is identified as an open reading frame with a role that is uncertain. This CDR3 has 12 amino acids. Trimming took 3 bases from V and 3 from J, leaving 5 bases between them. Written as DNA, the CDR3 is TGCGCCAGCAGTCACAGGGACTATGGCTACACCTTC. It codes for CASSHRDYGYTF.

V and J are TRBV5-8 and TRBJ2-5; 8 bases line up with TRBD2. Per germline, CDR1 SGHTS and CDR2 YDEGEE. The CDR3 sequence is 16 residues long. After removal of 4 bases from V and 4 bases from J, the junction contained 12 bases not matched to a gene. The CDR3 DNA is TGTGCCAGCAGCCCTCGGGGGGGCCAATTGGGAGAGACCCAGTACTTC. Amino acid sequence: CASSPRGGQLGETQYF.

The chain is built from TRBV6-5 and TRBJ1-6, with 7 bases identical to TRBD1. CDR3 length: 14 amino acids. J lost 9 bases, V lost 6 bases, and 8 bases had no gene match. The germline CDR1 and CDR2 sequences are MNHEY and SVGAGI. For the CDR3, the DNA is TGTGCCAGCAGGCCTCGAGGGGGCAGTTCACCCCTCCACTTT. Protein: CASRPRGGSSPLHF.

The CDR3 loop reads CASSIAQGGGEQFF. The DNA of the CDR3 is TGTGCCAGTAGTATAGCACAGGGGGGCGGTGAGCAGTTCTTC. V and J are TRBV19 and TRBJ2-1; 8 nucleotides agree with TRBD1. V gave up 1 base and J gave up 9 bases; unmatched junction bases: 5. In germline, CDR1 is LNHDA, CDR2 SQIVND (reference sequence). CDR3 length: 14 amino acids.